The subject of this entry is one T cell receptor (beta chain). The record originates from a study of blood T cell repertoires in COVID-19. About the research overall: COVID-19 samples from acute and convalescent phases originated in the United States, Italy and Spain. PBMCs, B-cell-depleted T cells, or T cells provided the cDNA or gDNA that made up the material.

Authors' data handling: Amplification of reference gene primers was used by the study to estimate nucleated cell counts. Only in-frame clones appear in the TCRdb table, and some are missing; sequencing was by immunoSEQ multiplex PCR. The D gene and trimming were derived from the DNA, and the V and J assignments and clone size from that table. The sample lists 250,000 to 300,000 clones, roughly 80% occurring once. The CDR3 sequence is 14 residues long. The V gene end was trimmed by 0 bases and the J gene end by 4 bases; junction bases not matched to a gene: 2. Looked up from germline, CDR1 is MNHEY and CDR2 is SVGAGI.

This receptor was taken from a man between 60 and 70 years old who had recovered from COVID-19. Sequencing was performed on peripheral blood. J is TRBJ1-2 and V is TRBV6-5; the match to TRBD1 covers 7 bases. The CDR3 DNA is TGTGCCAGCAGTTACTCCGGGACAGTCTATGGCTACACCTTC. Its protein product is CASSYSGTVYGYTF.